These T cell receptor beta chains were read from a single sample in a study of cytomegalovirus exposure and HLA in healthy donors. Assay used: immunoSEQ multiplex PCR; TCRdb lists only in-frame clones, some missing. The table records hundreds of thousands of clones, roughly two thirds of them present only once. The sample consisted of PBMCs. These TCRs come from a female donor in good health and CMV-seronegative. CDR3s include the opening cysteine and the closing phenylalanine or tryptophan. A D gene is named only where the DNA matches it firmly. Size is omitted from some rows. Given values are once, few, many or a class for expanded clones.

v_call,clone_size,j_call,d_call,cdr3_aa,cdr3_nt
TRBV9,.,TRBJ2-7,TRBD2,CASSVGGTSGFEQYF,TGTGCCAGCAGCGTAGGCGGGACTAGCGGTTTCGAGCAGTACTTC
TRBV6-5,.,TRBJ2-1,TRBD1,CASSRGTGENEQFF,TGTGCCAGCAGTCGAGGGACAGGGGAGAATGAGCAGTTCTTC
TRBV14,.,TRBJ1-5,.,CASSQGVHRAYNQPQHF,TGTGCCAGCAGCCAAGGGGTCCACAGGGCCTACAATCAGCCCCAGCATTTT
TRBV28,once,TRBJ2-1,.,CASSFGDRQTYNEQFF,TGTGCCAGCAGTTTTGGAGACAGGCAAACCTACAATGAGCAGTTCTTC
TRBV5-1,.,TRBJ2-2,TRBD2,CASSFVAGGPGELFF,TGCGCCAGCAGCTTCGTTGCGGGAGGGCCCGGGGAGCTGTTTTTT
TRBV5-1,.,TRBJ2-7,.,CASSRTEFYEQYF,TGCGCCAGCAGCCGTACAGAGTTCTACGAGCAGTACTTC
TRBV5-1,.,TRBJ2-1,TRBD2,CASSLVTGEGDNEQFF,TGCGCCAGCAGCTTGGTGACCGGGGAGGGCGACAATGAGCAGTTCTTC
TRBV7-8,.,TRBJ2-7,TRBD1,CASSPGRDSRIYEQYF,TGTGCCAGCAGCCCAGGAAGGGACAGCAGGATTTACGAGCAGTACTTC
TRBV30,.,TRBJ1-1,TRBD1,CAWKGGGPEAFF,TGTGCCTGGAAAGGAGGGGGCCCTGAAGCTTTCTTT
TRBV19,.,TRBJ2-3,.,CASSTLSTDTQYF,TGTGCCAGTAGTACTCTAAGCACAGATACGCAGTATTTT
TRBV5-1,.,TRBJ2-1,TRBD2,CASSPLAGADNEQFF,TGCGCCAGCAGCCCACTAGCGGGAGCTGACAATGAGCAGTTCTTC
TRBV1,.,TRBJ2-1,.,CTSSYPSGTIGTSGRNEQFF,TGCACCAGCAGCTACCCCTCCGGGACTATTGGGACTAGCGGGAGAAATGAGCAGTTCTTC
TRBV27,.,TRBJ2-1,TRBD2,CASGGGTSGYYNEQFF,TGTGCCAGTGGGGGGGGGACTAGCGGATACTACAATGAGCAGTTCTTC
TRBV19,few,TRBJ2-2,.,CASSIRGTGELFF,TGTGCCAGTAGTATTAGGGGGACCGGGGAGCTGTTTTTT
TRBV2,.,TRBJ2-7,TRBD1,CASSAGTGNEQYF,TGTGCCAGCAGTGCCGGGACAGGGAACGAGCAGTACTTC
TRBV15,few,TRBJ1-5,TRBD1,CATSWETGFNQPQHF,TGTGCCACCAGCTGGGAGACAGGGTTCAATCAGCCCCAGCATTTT
TRBV11-2,.,TRBJ2-1,TRBD1,CASSLGDRERNEQFF,TGTGCCAGCAGCTTAGGGGACAGGGAGCGCAATGAGCAGTTCTTC
TRBV5-4,.,TRBJ1-1,.,CASRLWGGGKNTEAFF,TGTGCCAGCAGGCTGTGGGGGGGAGGGAAGAACACTGAAGCTTTCTTT
TRBV28,once,TRBJ2-1,TRBD2,CASSLAGGIYNEQFF,TGTGCCAGCAGTTTGGCGGGAGGGATATACAATGAGCAGTTCTTC
TRBV27,.,TRBJ2-7,TRBD1,CASSPLGQGVGEQYF,TGTGCCAGCAGTCCCTTGGGACAGGGGGTGGGGGAGCAGTACTTC
TRBV27,once,TRBJ2-3,TRBD1,CASSFIQTGALTDTQYF,TGTGCCAGCAGTTTCATACAGACAGGGGCCCTCACAGATACGCAGTATTTT
TRBV2,.,TRBJ2-1,.,CASSEWAGTGMARAGGRYYNEQFF,TGTGCCAGCAGTGAGTGGGCCGGGACAGGGATGGCTAGAGCGGGAGGCCGCTACTACAATGAGCAGTTCTTC
TRBV10-2,.,TRBJ1-1,.,CASSEQGNTEAFF,TGCGCCAGCAGTGAACAGGGTAACACTGAAGCTTTCTTT
TRBV6-5,.,TRBJ2-7,TRBD1,CASSYMRQGAYEQYF,TGTGCCAGCAGTTACATGAGACAGGGGGCCTACGAGCAGTACTTC
TRBV4-2,.,TRBJ2-7,.,CASSQDRAGPYEQYF,TGTGCCAGCAGCCAAGATCGGGCGGGGCCCTACGAGCAGTACTTC
TRBV19,.,TRBJ1-2,TRBD1,CASSIYRDRFNYGYTF,TGTGCCAGTAGTATTTACCGGGACAGATTTAACTATGGCTACACCTTC
TRBV6-5,.,TRBJ2-7,.,CASTAARAPYEQYF,TGTGCCAGCACTGCGGCGCGGGCGCCTTACGAGCAGTACTTC
TRBV6-4,.,TRBJ1-2,TRBD1,CASSPGQGHYGYTF,TGTGCCAGCAGTCCGGGACAGGGACACTATGGCTACACCTTC
TRBV25-1,.,TRBJ2-5,TRBD2,CASTRLAGGETQYF,TGTGCCAGCACTCGACTAGCGGGAGGAGAGACCCAGTACTTC
TRBV18,.,TRBJ1-2,TRBD1,CASSRDPGTAPYGYTF,TGTGCCAGCTCACGGGATCCCGGGACAGCGCCCTATGGCTACACCTTC
TRBV11-2,.,TRBJ2-3,.,CASSLGLSVTDTQYF,TGTGCCAGCAGCTTAGGCCTCAGTGTCACAGATACGCAGTATTTT
TRBV7-8,.,TRBJ2-1,.,CASISGGYNEQFF,TGTGCCAGCATCTCAGGGGGGTACAATGAGCAGTTCTTC
TRBV6-1,few,TRBJ2-7,TRBD1,CASSPKTGWGEQYF,TGTGCCAGCAGCCCTAAGACAGGGTGGGGCGAGCAGTACTTC
TRBV7-9,.,TRBJ2-1,TRBD1,CASSPADRGRNNEQFF,TGTGCCAGCAGCCCAGCGGACAGGGGGCGGAACAATGAGCAGTTCTTC
TRBV14,.,TRBJ2-3,TRBD2,CASSQGRRAGGDTQYF,TGTGCCAGCAGCCAAGGGAGGAGAGCGGGAGGAGATACGCAGTATTTT
TRBV11-3,.,TRBJ2-1,.,CASSFAVDEQFF,TGTGCCAGCAGCTTTGCGGTTGATGAGCAGTTCTTC
TRBV6-5,.,TRBJ1-2,TRBD1,CASGERQGAIFGYTF,TGTGCCAGCGGCGAAAGACAGGGGGCAATATTTGGCTACACCTTC
TRBV19,few,TRBJ1-1,.,CASSIERGGNTEAFF,TGTGCCAGTAGTATAGAGAGGGGAGGGAACACTGAAGCTTTCTTT
TRBV5-4,.,TRBJ2-6,TRBD2,CASSLNSGGPGANVLTF,TGTGCCAGCAGCCTCAATTCGGGGGGGCCTGGGGCCAACGTCCTGACTTTC
TRBV5-4,few,TRBJ2-7,.,CASSLGLENFHEQYF,TGTGCCAGCAGCTTGGGTCTAGAAAATTTCCACGAGCAGTACTTC
TRBV7-8,few,TRBJ2-1,.,CASSSTRFSDNEQFF,TGTGCCAGCAGCTCAACGAGATTTTCGGACAATGAGCAGTTCTTC
TRBV6-5,.,TRBJ2-7,.,CASEGQTYEQYF,TGTGCCAGTGAGGGCCAGACCTACGAGCAGTACTTC
TRBV30,few,TRBJ1-1,.,CASTGGLNTEAFF,TGTGCCTCTACGGGCGGGCTGAACACTGAAGCTTTCTTT